These 30 T cell receptor beta chains were sequenced from one sample in a study of blood T cell repertoires in COVID-19. Sequencing was performed with immunoSEQ multiplex PCR; in TCRdb, only in-frame clones are kept and a portion is missing. The sample holds 200,000 to 300,000 clones, 81% seen once. The sample taken for sequencing was peripheral blood. All receptors come from an elderly woman with COVID-19, enrolled during active disease.

This clone was detected many times. The V gene is TRBV2, the J gene TRBJ2-7, with 10 positions matching TRBD1. The CDR3 length is 13 residues. Trimming at V came to 10 bases and at J to 2 bases, leaving 5 bases not matched to a gene. Germline loops: CDR1 SNHLY, CDR2 FYNNEI. The chain's CDR3 is CAIGTGDPYEQYF. CDR3 nucleotide sequence: TGTGCCATCGGGACAGGGGATCCCTACGAGCAGTACTTC.

The sample holds one count of this clone. The rearrangement links TRBV30 to TRBJ2-3; 16 bases agree with TRBD2. Germline CDR1 reads GTSNPN; CDR2 reads SVGIG (reference sequence). This CDR3 is built from 20 residues. Unmatched junction bases numbered 19, after V lost 5 bases and J lost 5 bases. This CDR3 is CAWRSGLAGGTITREDTQYF. The CDR3 bases are TGTGCCTGGCGGTCGGGACTAGCGGGAGGGACTATAACTCGGGAAGATACGCAGTATTTT.

This clone was counted a few times. The rearrangement links TRBV24-1 to TRBJ2-5, with D tentatively TRBD2 (5 bases). The V gene's germline CDR1 is KGHDR and CDR2 SFDVKD. V was shortened by 4 bases and J by 3 bases, with 17 bases between the two germline ends. CDR3 size: 16 residues. In nucleotides, the CDR3 is TGTGCCACCAGTGAGGCTCTCGGAGGTGCTAAAGAGACCCAGTACTTC. This sequence encodes CATSEALGGAKETQYF.

The CDR3 DNA sequence: TGTGCCAGCAGCCAGGGACTCATCAATGAGCAGTTCTTC. Translation gives CASSQGLINEQFF. The rearrangement joins TRBV11-3 to TRBJ2-1; possibly TRBD2 for D (6 bases). This CDR3 comprises 13 residues. V shed 5 bases and J shed 6 bases, with 11 bases lying between them. Germline V lookup: CDR1 SGHNT, CDR2 YENEEA.

The chain employs TRBV11-2 and TRBJ2-3, with 12 bases aligning to TRBD2. The germline V gene has CDR1 SGHAT and CDR2 FQNNGV. This CDR3 has 15 amino acids. Germline trimming cut 5 bases from V and 6 bases from J; bases unmatched to any gene: 6. Here the CDR3 reads CASSPGLAGGDTQYF. The CDR3, as DNA: TGTGCCAGCAGCCCGGGACTAGCGGGCGGGGATACGCAGTATTTT.

In DNA form, the CDR3 reads TGTGCCAGCGAAAAAGAGCTGACAGGGGATTCACCCCTCCACTTT. This encodes CASEKELTGDSPLHF. The chain combines TRBV2 with TRBJ1-6; 8 nucleotides match TRBD1. V trimming: 8 bases; J trimming: 8 bases; junction bases outside the gene matches: 11. Looked up from germline, CDR1 is SNHLY and CDR2 is FYNNEI. The CDR3 has 15 amino acids.

The rearrangement uses TRBV7-8 and TRBJ1-1; D not resolved. Trimming shortened V by 5 bases and J by 7 bases, and 11 bases separated the two germline ends. Germline V gene lookup returns CDR1 SGHVS and CDR2 FQNEAQ. The CDR3 sequence is 12 residues long. The CDR3 reads CASSPSFVEAFF. For the CDR3, the DNA is TGTGCCAGCAGCCCCTCCTTTGTTGAAGCTTTCTTT.

The genes are TRBV3-1 (or the pseudogene TRBV3-2) and TRBJ1-2; 8 positions match TRBD1. CDR3 length: 15 amino acids. Germline trimming cut 4 bases from V and 7 bases from J; bases unmatched to any gene: 11. Germline V gene lookup returns CDR1 LGHDT and CDR2 YNNKEL (reference sequence). The CDR3 here is CASSRTDRGAGGYTF. The CDR3 nucleotides are TGTGCCAGCAGCCGAACCGACAGGGGAGCGGGTGGCTACACCTTC.

The rearrangement links TRBV29-1 to TRBJ1-1; perhaps TRBD1 as D (5 bases). Trimming left V 5 bases short and J 2 bases short, with 12 bases between. The CDR3 has 13 residues. Germline values: CDR1 SQVTM, CDR2 ANQGSEA. CDR3: CSVLDDRNTEAFF. The CDR3 DNA is TGCAGCGTTCTCGATGACAGAAACACTGAAGCTTTCTTT.

The genes are TRBV9 and TRBJ1-2; possibly TRBD1 for D (5 bases). Trimming shortened V by 6 bases and J by 0 bases, and 18 bases separated the two germline ends. CDR1 and CDR2 from the germline V gene are SGDLS and YYNGEE. The CDR3 consists of 16 residues. The CDR3 coding sequence is TGTGCCAGCACCCTTACCGGAGGGGTGGCTAACTATGGCTACACCTTC. This codes for CASTLTGGVANYGYTF.

The DNA for the CDR3 is TGTGCCAGCAGCTTATCGGGGACAGACACAGATACGCAGTATTTT. Translating gives CASSLSGTDTDTQYF. The chain carries TRBV7-3 and TRBJ2-3, with 7 bases fitting TRBD1. CDR1 is SGHTA, CDR2 FQGTGA, per germline. This CDR3 has 15 residues. Trimming removed 2 bases from V and 2 bases from J; junction bases left unmatched: 4.

There are a few counts of this clone. The rearrangement links TRBV5-6 to TRBJ2-7; D is ambiguous. Germline loops: CDR1 SGHDT, CDR2 YYEEEE. The CDR3 is 13 residues long. The ends were cut back, 2 bases at V and 6 bases at J, with 12 bases in the middle. The CDR3: CASSFTYLGEQYF. The CDR3 DNA reads as TGTGCCAGCAGCTTTACGTACCTAGGCGAGCAGTACTTC.

V is TRBV19 and J is TRBJ1-1; D possibly corresponds to TRBD1 (5 bases). The CDR3 sequence is 13 residues long. Germline values: CDR1 LNHDA, CDR2 SQIVND (reference sequence). Trimming pared 6 bases from V and 4 bases from J, leaving 12 bases between. CDR3 DNA sequence: TGTGCCAGTAGGGGGCGGGATTTCACTGAAGCTTTCTTT. The encoded protein is CASRGRDFTEAFF.

The gene calls are TRBV15 and TRBJ1-1; D unresolved. The CDR3 has 14 residues. Germline V gives CDR1 LNHNV, CDR2 YYDKDF (reference sequence). The V end lost 0 bases, the J end lost 5 bases, and 10 bases lay between the germline ends. The CDR3 region is CATSRDPRGTEAFF. As DNA, the CDR3 is TGTGCCACCAGCAGAGATCCGCGGGGAACTGAAGCTTTCTTT.

V usage is TRBV7-2 and J usage is TRBJ1-2; D call uncertain. V lost 2 bases and J lost 4, with 11 bases in between. CDR1 and CDR2 from the germline V gene are SGHTA and FQGNSA. The CDR3 contains 14 residues. This chain's CDR3 is CASSLYRDGYGYTF. In DNA, the CDR3 is TGTGCCAGCAGCTTATATCGGGATGGCTATGGCTACACCTTC.

The chain has TRBV11-2 and TRBJ1-5, with 7 bases lining up with TRBD1. The CDR3 runs 14 residues. The V segment lost 0 bases and the J segment 10 bases; nucleotides outside the gene matches: 6. Germline assignment: CDR1 SGHAT and CDR2 FQNNGV. This CDR3 reads CASSLEGQHGPQHF. The CDR3 nucleotides are TGTGCCAGCAGCTTAGAGGGACAGCATGGTCCCCAGCATTTT.

This clone was counted a few times. This chain uses TRBV20-1 with TRBJ1-1, with TRBD1 matching over 7 bases. Trimming at V came to 6 bases and at J to 6 bases, leaving 4 bases not matched to a gene. This CDR3 comprises 11 residues. Germline values: CDR1 DFQATT, CDR2 SNEGSKA (reference sequence). This CDR3 is CSANRGPEAFF. DNA of the CDR3: TGCAGTGCGAACAGGGGCCCTGAAGCTTTCTTT.

The chain combines TRBV7-2 with TRBJ2-5; 9 nucleotides match TRBD2. Germline CDR1 reads SGHTA; CDR2 reads FQGNSA. CDR3 size: 15 residues. V lost 1 base to trimming and J lost 1 base; unmatched junction nucleotides: 1. CDR3 sequence (DNA): TGTGCCAGCAGCTTAGGACTAGCGGTCCAAGAGACCCAGTACTTC. Amino acids: CASSLGLAVQETQYF.

The rearrangement links TRBV5-1 to TRBJ1-4; 8 bases agree with TRBD1. Germline values: CDR1 SGHRS, CDR2 YFSETQ. V dropped 4 bases and J dropped 10; count of bases not matched to a gene: 9. The CDR3 has 14 residues. The CDR3 loop is CASSQDRGPGKLFF. The CDR3 DNA reads as TGCGCCAGCAGCCAAGACAGGGGTCCAGGAAAACTGTTTTTT.

The chain recombines TRBV7-2 with TRBJ1-2, with D tentatively TRBD1 (6 bases). Germline V gene lookup returns CDR1 SGHTA and CDR2 FQGNSA. V gave up 5 bases and J gave up 6 bases, with 13 bases separating them. CDR3 size: 13 residues. CDR3 sequence (DNA): TGTGCCAGCAGCACCCAGACAGGTGATGGCTACACCTTC. It encodes CASSTQTGDGYTF.

This sequence joins TRBV5-5 and TRBJ1-3; no reliable D call. The V gene's germline CDR1 is SGHKS and CDR2 YYEKEE (reference sequence). The V gene lost 2 bases and the J gene lost 3 bases, with 9 bases spanning the gap. The CDR3 length is 14 residues. The CDR3 DNA follows: TGTGCCAGCAGCTTAGGAGGAGATGGAAACACCATATATTTT. This sequence encodes CASSLGGDGNTIYF.

The sample holds one count of this clone. The gene calls are TRBV7-9 and TRBJ1-4; possibly TRBD1 for D (6 bases). V shed 5 bases and J shed 12 bases, with 13 bases lying between them. The CDR3 runs 12 residues. Germline CDR1 reads SEHNR; CDR2 reads FQNEAQ (reference sequence). In DNA, the CDR3 is TGTGCCAGCAGCACCGACAGGCTAGAACTGTTTTTT. The encoded protein is CASSTDRLELFF.

This clone was recorded only once. This rearrangement joins TRBV6-5 to TRBJ1-2; 7 nucleotides line up with TRBD1. Trimming at V came to 6 bases and at J to 6 bases, leaving 7 bases not matched to a gene. The CDR3 sequence is 13 residues long. Germline CDR1 and CDR2: MNHEY and SVGAGI. CDR3 in amino acids: CASRASTGNGYTF. CDR3 nucleotides: TGTGCCAGCAGGGCCTCGACAGGGAATGGCTACACCTTC.

The chain combines TRBV5-1 with TRBJ1-4, with D possibly TRBD1 on 5 matching bases. In germline, CDR1 is SGHRS, CDR2 YFSETQ. The V and J ends lost 1 base and 8 bases respectively, with 15 bases between them. The CDR3 spans 15 residues. The CDR3 bases are TGCGCCAGCAGCTTGAATCCAGGGCGGAGCGAAAAACTGTTTTTT. Its translation: CASSLNPGRSEKLFF.

The V call is TRBV6-5, the J call TRBJ1-4; D gene ambiguous. Germline CDR1 reads MNHEY; CDR2 reads SVGAGI. This CDR3 is built from 13 residues. The V end lost 6 bases, the J end lost 3 bases, and 8 bases lay between the germline ends. This chain's CDR3 is CASSRRANEKLFF. Here the CDR3 DNA reads TGTGCCAGCAGCAGGCGGGCTAATGAAAAACTGTTTTTT.

This chain joins TRBV6-2 or TRBV6-3 and TRBJ1-5; weak D call: TRBD1 (5 bases). The CDR3 has 15 amino acids. Trimming took 4 bases from V and 6 from J, leaving 16 bases between them. CDR1 and CDR2 from the germline V gene are MNHEY and SVGEGT. This chain's CDR3 is CASSLHPLTVQPQHF. The CDR3 nucleotides read TGTGCCAGCAGTTTACACCCACTGACAGTTCAGCCCCAGCATTTT.

The chain employs TRBV4-2 and TRBJ1-1; 7 bases are a match to TRBD1. This CDR3 has 15 amino acids. The ends lost 6 bases at V and 0 bases at J; junction bases unmatched: 7. The germline V gene encodes CDR1 LGHNA and CDR2 YNFKEQ. In DNA, the CDR3 is TGTGCCAGCAGACAGACGGACAGGCTGAACACTGAAGCTTTCTTT. Amino acids: CASRQTDRLNTEAFF.

This clone has only one observation. V usage is TRBV5-8 and J usage is TRBJ2-2, with D unresolved. The germline gives CDR1 SGHTS, CDR2 YDEGEE. This CDR3 has 15 amino acids. V lost 4 bases, J lost 5 bases, and 15 bases lay in between. The CDR3 region is CASSPGRPGTGELFF. CDR3 bases: TGTGCCAGCAGCCCCGGAAGGCCCGGGACCGGGGAGCTGTTTTTT.

The V and J genes are TRBV4-1 and TRBJ1-3, with 9 bases identical to TRBD1. CDR1 and CDR2 from the germline V gene are MGHRA and YSYEKL. V lost 1 base to trimming and J lost 3 bases; unmatched junction nucleotides: 7. The CDR3 runs to 17 residues. The CDR3 nucleotides read TGCGCCAGCAGCCAAGGGCTGACAGGGGGACTTGGAAACACCATATATTTT. It is translated as CASSQGLTGGLGNTIYF.

This chain links TRBV5-1 with TRBJ1-6; D uncertain. CDR1 SGHRS and CDR2 YFSETQ come from the germline V gene. This CDR3 spans 15 amino acids. Trimming shortened V by 4 bases and J by 6 bases, and 14 bases separated the two germline ends. CDR3 in DNA: TGCGCCAGCAGCCCCGCCACGGGGAGTAATTCACCCCTCCACTTT. Protein: CASSPATGSNSPLHF. Full variable domain (missing parts from reference TRBV5-1 and TRBJ1-6): KAGVTQTPRYLIKTRGQQVTLSCSPISGHRSVSWYQQTPGQGLQFLFEYFSETQRNKGNFPGRFSGRQFSNSRSEMNVSTLELGDSALYLCASSPATGSNSPLHFGNGTRLTVT.